Presented here are 4 T cell receptor beta chains from one specimen sequenced in a study of cytomegalovirus exposure and HLA in healthy donors. The PCR contained 60 Vbeta and 13 Jbeta primers. Sequencing was performed with immunoSEQ multiplex PCR; in TCRdb, only in-frame clones are kept and a portion is missing. The sample contains approximately 190,000 clones, 87% of which appear only once. The sequenced material came from PBMCs. These receptors were collected from a boy between 2 and 10 years old in good health and CMV-seronegative.

This chain joins TRBV19 and TRBJ1-2; 7 bases fit TRBD1. This CDR3 has 13 residues. Unmatched junction bases numbered 5, after V lost 3 bases and J lost 7 bases. CDR1 LNHDA and CDR2 SQIVND come from the germline V gene (reference sequence). CDR3 DNA: TGTGCCAGTAGTATCGAGGGGGCAGGTGGCTACACCTTC. Its translation: CASSIEGAGGYTF.

The chain joins TRBV6-5 to TRBJ1-1; D unresolved. This CDR3 comprises 13 residues. The V gene's germline CDR1 is MNHEY and CDR2 SVGAGI. Between the trimmed V and J ends, which lost 6 bases and 3 bases, there was a span of 11 bases. The CDR3 here is CASRRGGDTEAFF. CDR3 DNA sequence: TGTGCCAGCAGACGGGGAGGAGACACTGAAGCTTTCTTT.

The V gene is TRBV9, the J gene TRBJ1-1; 7 bases match TRBD1. V lost 5 bases to trimming and J lost 6 bases; unmatched junction nucleotides: 7. CDR1 is SGDLS and CDR2 is YYNGEE in the germline V gene. This CDR3 region has 13 residues. DNA for the CDR3: TGTGCCAGCAGGTCACAGGGGAGTGCTGAAGCTTTCTTT. Amino acid sequence: CASRSQGSAEAFF. The full variable domain, completed using reference TRBV9 and TRBJ1-1, is DSGVTQTPKHLITATGQRVTLRCSPRSGDLSVYWYQQSLDQGLQFLIQYYNGEERAKGNILERFSAQQFPDLHSELNLSSLELGDSALYFCASRSQGSAEAFFGQGTRLTVV.

V gene TRBV29-1 combines with J gene TRBJ2-7; TRBD2 might be the D (5 bases). V was clipped by 6 bases and J by 2 bases, with 14 bases between them. This CDR3 is 13 amino acids long. CDR1 is SQVTM and CDR2 is ANQGSEA in the germline V gene. CDR3 in amino acids: CSVSGGGTYEQYF. CDR3 bases: TGCAGCGTCTCCGGCGGAGGCACCTACGAGCAGTACTTC.